The next 5 T cell receptor beta chains were all read from a single sample in a study of blood T cells in healthy people across ages. Together with a sample-barcoded 5' primer, a J-beta primer mix was included in a second PCR lasting about 7 to 12 cycles. One entry per CDR3 protein results from TCRdb running MiXCR on the 5' RACE reads. The sample contains roughly 730,000 distinct CDR3 sequences, approximately 60% of which appear only once. Sequenced sample: blood. These receptors all stem from a man aged 35-49 years in good health.

The chain is built from TRBV7-8 and TRBJ1-5; D perhaps matches TRBD1 (6 bases). The V end was cut by 5 bases, the J end by 1 base, with 18 bases between. The germline V gene has CDR1 SGHVS and CDR2 FQNEAQ. The CDR3 length is 17 residues. Here the CDR3 DNA reads TGTGCCAGCAGCCCACGGAGGGGGGGCGGGAGCAATCAGCCCCAGCATTTT. Translated, it gives CASSPRRGGGSNQPQHF.

V is TRBV6-2 or TRBV6-3 and J is TRBJ2-3; D call uncertain. Germline lookup yields CDR1 MNHEY and CDR2 SVGEGT. The ends were cut back, 2 bases at V and 3 bases at J, with 9 bases in the middle. This CDR3 region has 14 residues. In DNA form, the CDR3 reads TGTGCCAGCAGTTACGGTTCGGTGACAGATACGCAGTATTTT. This sequence encodes CASSYGSVTDTQYF.

This clonotype was seen a handful of times. This rearrangement joins TRBV7-2 to TRBJ2-4, with 13 bases matching TRBD2. The CDR3 is 16 amino acids. With 4 bases clipped from V and 6 bases from J, the junction kept 6 bases outside the gene matches. Germline lookup yields CDR1 SGHTA and CDR2 FQGNSA. Written as DNA, the CDR3 is TGTGCCAGCAGCTCGACTAGCGGGAGGCACGGAAACATTCAGTACTTC. It yields the protein CASSSTSGRHGNIQYF.

The chain couples TRBV6-5 to TRBJ2-7; 12 nucleotides agree with TRBD2. Germline values: CDR1 MNHEY, CDR2 SVGAGI. This CDR3 is built from 16 residues. V trimming: 7 bases; J trimming: 2 bases; junction bases outside the gene matches: 9. The CDR3 loop reads CASKLGGLAGTYEQYF. The CDR3 region has the DNA TGTGCCAGCAAGTTGGGTGGACTAGCGGGAACCTACGAGCAGTACTTC.

The genes are TRBV11-2 and TRBJ2-1; the match to TRBD2 covers 11 bases. The CDR3 contains 21 residues. CDR1 is SGHAT and CDR2 is FQNNGV in the germline V gene. V trimming: 4 bases; J trimming: 8 bases; junction bases outside the gene matches: 25. The CDR3 spells CASSSPVQGRLAGGPRDEQFF. CDR3 DNA sequence: TGTGCCAGCAGCTCCCCCGTCCAGGGGAGGTTAGCGGGAGGGCCTCGGGATGAGCAGTTCTTC.